Presented here are 15 T cell receptor beta chains from one specimen sequenced in a study of shared clonotypes between healthy human individuals. Sequencing was performed with immunoSEQ multiplex PCR; in TCRdb, only in-frame clones are kept and a portion is missing. The data contain about 450,000 clones, around 79% of them singletons. Sequenced: PBMCs. The receptor set was obtained from a woman between 35 and 50 years old in good health. Some clones in this sample may be carry-over from other donors' samples.

The chain is built from TRBV28 and TRBJ2-7; 9 bases line up with TRBD1. Trimming cost V 5 bases and J 3 bases; bases outside gene matches: 2. Germline V lookup: CDR1 MDHEN, CDR2 SYDVKM. The CDR3 is 13 amino acids. The CDR3 reads CASSRGQGYEQYF. CDR3 nucleotide sequence: TGTGCCAGCAGTCGGGGACAGGGCTACGAGCAGTACTTC. Full variable domain (outside the CDR3, taken from reference TRBV28 and TRBJ2-7): DVKVTQSSRYLVKRTGEKVFLECVQDMDHENMFWYRQDPGLGLRLIYFSYDVKMKEKGDIPEGYSVSREKKERFSLILESASTNQTSMYLCASSRGQGYEQYFGPGTRLTVT.

The genes are TRBV5-1 and TRBJ1-1; weak D call: TRBD1 (5 bases). Germline CDR1 is SGHRS and CDR2 is YFSETQ. CDR3 size: 15 residues. Trimming removed 1 base at V and 1 base at J, with 11 bases between. The CDR3 protein is CASSLSPTENTEAFF. As DNA, the CDR3 is TGCGCCAGCAGCTTGTCACCGACAGAGAACACTGAAGCTTTCTTT.

V and J are TRBV28 and TRBJ2-5, with D tentatively TRBD2 (7 bases). V was trimmed by 3 bases and J by 4 bases, leaving 15 bases between them. This CDR3 comprises 15 residues. The germline V gene has CDR1 MDHEN and CDR2 SYDVKM. The CDR3 sequence is CASSFPLGGRETQYF. As DNA, the CDR3 is TGTGCCAGCAGTTTCCCTCTCGGGGGGCGAGAGACCCAGTACTTC.

The chain recombines TRBV6-6 with TRBJ2-1; D gene ambiguous. Germline CDR1 reads MNHNY; CDR2 reads SVGAGI (reference sequence). V lost 6 bases and J lost 7, with 4 bases in between. The CDR3 extends over 10 amino acids. DNA of the CDR3: TGTGCCAGCAGCCTAAATGAGCAGTTCTTC. It translates to CASSLNEQFF.

As to this clone: The sample carries other DNA sequences with the same CDR3. The chain carries TRBV10-3 and TRBJ2-7; D ambiguous. The germline gives CDR1 ENHRY, CDR2 SYGVKD. V was clipped by 5 bases and J by 0 bases, with 5 bases between them. The CDR3 is 12 amino acids. CDR3 in amino acids: CAISPSSYEQYF. The CDR3 coding sequence is TGTGCCATCAGTCCCTCCTCCTACGAGCAGTACTTC.

The chain links TRBV5-1 to TRBJ2-7; no definite D call. This CDR3 has 16 amino acids. Trimming pared 4 bases from V and 3 bases from J, leaving 20 bases between. The germline CDR1 and CDR2 sequences are SGHRS and YFSETQ. The CDR3 DNA sequence: TGCGCCAGCAGCGTTTCCCCAGAGAAGATAGGCTACGAGCAGTACTTC. It is translated as CASSVSPEKIGYEQYF.

V and J are TRBV5-1 and TRBJ2-7; tentatively, D is TRBD1 or TRBD2 (6 bases each). The CDR3 extends over 14 amino acids. In germline, CDR1 is SGHRS, CDR2 YFSETQ. Deletions cut 5 bases from V and 3 bases from J, with 15 bases between. CDR3 sequence (DNA): TGCGCCAGCAGTTCATGGGGGCGGGGCTACGAGCAGTACTTC. Translated, it gives CASSSWGRGYEQYF. Variable domain in full (rest from reference TRBV5-1 and TRBJ2-7): KAGVTQTPRYLIKTRGQQVTLSCSPISGHRSVSWYQQTPGQGLQFLFEYFSETQRNKGNFPGRFSGRQFSNSRSEMNVSTLELGDSALYLCASSSWGRGYEQYFGPGTRLTVT.

The genes are TRBV7-9 and TRBJ2-7, with D hard to call. With 5 bases removed from V and 2 bases from J, the gap between germline ends came to 10 bases. The germline gives CDR1 SEHNR, CDR2 FQNEAQ (reference sequence). The CDR3 is made up of 13 amino acids. Here the CDR3 DNA reads TGTGCCAGCAGCCCTACCGGACCCTACGAGCAGTACTTC. This encodes CASSPTGPYEQYF. Drawing the rest from reference TRBV7-9 and TRBJ2-7, the complete variable domain is DTGVSQNPRHKITKRGQNVTFRCDPISEHNRLYWYRQTLGQGPEFLTYFQNEAQLEKSRLLSDRFSAERPKGSFSTLEIQRTEQGDSAMYLCASSPTGPYEQYFGPGTRLTVT.

At least ten counts were recorded for this clone. The chain links TRBV9 to TRBJ1-6; 9 bases line up with TRBD1. This CDR3 has 15 amino acids. Germline loops: CDR1 SGDLS, CDR2 YYNGEE. V trimming: 3 bases; J trimming: 7 bases; junction bases outside the gene matches: 5. The CDR3 reads CASSGGQGRNSPLHF. The CDR3 DNA reads TGTGCCAGCAGCGGCGGACAGGGGCGGAATTCACCCCTCCACTTT. The full variable domain, with the rest looked up from reference TRBV9 and TRBJ1-6, is DSGVTQTPKHLITATGQRVTLRCSPRSGDLSVYWYQQSLDQGLQFLIQYYNGEERAKGNILERFSAQQFPDLHSELNLSSLELGDSALYFCASSGGQGRNSPLHFGNGTRLTVT.

The chain combines TRBV11-3 with TRBJ2-2, with 7 nucleotides matching TRBD1. CDR3 size: 16 residues. Germline CDR1 and CDR2: SGHNT and YENEEA. J gave up 4 bases and V 5 bases, and 10 bases lay outside the gene matches. Here the CDR3 reads CASSPRQGGGTGELFF. The CDR3 nucleotides are TGTGCCAGCAGCCCTCGACAGGGTGGAGGCACCGGGGAGCTGTTTTTT.

CDR3 in amino acids: CASTAPGRETQYF. CDR3 DNA sequence: TGTGCCAGCACAGCTCCGGGGCGGGAGACCCAGTACTTC. V and J are TRBV6-5 and TRBJ2-5; D possibly uses TRBD1 or TRBD2 (5 bases each). The CDR3 covers 13 residues. The germline V and J ends were trimmed by 7 bases and 5 bases, with 14 bases remaining between them. Germline CDR1 MNHEY, CDR2 SVGAGI.

CDR3 sequence reads: CASSIYRGLEQFF. CDR3 coding DNA: TGTGCCAGCAGCATATACAGGGGGCTTGAGCAGTTCTTC. The genes are TRBV11-2 and TRBJ2-1; 9 bases map to TRBD1. V shed 5 bases and J 9 bases; nucleotides not matched to a gene: 5. This CDR3 has 13 residues. In germline, CDR1 is SGHAT, CDR2 FQNNGV.

The chain recombines TRBV27 with TRBJ1-1; the D gene is possibly TRBD1 (6 bases). The CDR3 length is 13 residues. The V gene lost 6 bases and the J gene lost 7 bases, with 15 bases spanning the gap. Germline V lookup: CDR1 MNHEY, CDR2 SMNVEV (reference sequence). CDR3 amino acids: CASSPGGLVEAFF. CDR3 in DNA: TGTGCCAGCAGCCCCGGGGGCTTGGTTGAAGCTTTCTTT.

The chain has TRBV4-1 and TRBJ1-6, with D maybe TRBD1 (5 bases). The length of the CDR3 is 15 residues. Looked up from germline, CDR1 is MGHRA and CDR2 is YSYEKL. Trimming pared 1 base from V and 4 bases from J, leaving 8 bases between. CDR3 in amino acids: CASSQGWGYNSPLHF. CDR3 DNA: TGCGCCAGCAGCCAAGGGTGGGGGTATAATTCACCCCTCCACTTT.

This clone was detected only once. The chain combines TRBV28 with TRBJ1-5, with 7 bases aligning to TRBD1. V lost 6 bases, J lost 3 bases, and 5 bases stayed unmatched. CDR3 length: 14 residues. Per germline, CDR1 MDHEN and CDR2 SYDVKM. CDR3 sequence: CASSQGGVNQPQHF. DNA for the CDR3: TGTGCCAGCAGCCAAGGGGGCGTCAATCAGCCCCAGCATTTT.